This note documents a single TCR beta chain sequence. The sample belongs to a study of control samples from healthy donors and cancer patients. Generated by immunoSEQ multiplex PCR, the TCRdb table keeps only in-frame clones and is missing some. The table shows approximately 52,000 clones, with 88% occurring only once. Between the trimmed V and J ends, which lost 5 bases and 2 bases, there was a span of 10 bases. The CDR3 extends over 13 amino acids. Germline values: CDR1 LNHDA, CDR2 SQIVND (reference sequence). The material sequenced was blood. The J gene is TRBJ2-7, the V gene TRBV19, with D tentatively TRBD2 (5 bases). The TCR comes from a man in his fifties or sixties in good health. The CDR3 DNA is TGTGCCAGTAGTCGCGACGGGGCCTACGAGCAGTACTTC. Protein product: CASSRDGAYEQYF.